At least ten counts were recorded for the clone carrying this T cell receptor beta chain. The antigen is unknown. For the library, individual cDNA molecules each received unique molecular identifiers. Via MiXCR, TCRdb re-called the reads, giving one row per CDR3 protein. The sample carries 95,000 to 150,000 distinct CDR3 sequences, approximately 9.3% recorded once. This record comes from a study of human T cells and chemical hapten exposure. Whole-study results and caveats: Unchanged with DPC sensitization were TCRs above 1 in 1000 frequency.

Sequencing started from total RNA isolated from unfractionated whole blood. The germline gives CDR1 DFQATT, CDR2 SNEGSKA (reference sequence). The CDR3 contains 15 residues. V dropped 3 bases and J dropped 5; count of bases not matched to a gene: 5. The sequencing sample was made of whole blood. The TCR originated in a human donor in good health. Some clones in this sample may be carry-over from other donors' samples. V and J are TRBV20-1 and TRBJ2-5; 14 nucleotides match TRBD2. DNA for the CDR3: TGCAGTGCTAGGGGGACTAGCGGGAGTACTGAGACCCAGTACTTC. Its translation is CSARGTSGSTETQYF.